The entry below gives a single T cell receptor (beta chain) sequence along with its context. Its target is unknown. The table came from immunoSEQ multiplex PCR; TCRdb's copy has only in-frame clones and leaves some out. Of tens of thousands of clones listed, approximately 80% are singletons. The record originates from a study of a mutant IDH1 vaccine in newly diagnosed glioma. As for the study in general: Every participant had undergone radiotherapy, temozolomide, or both before, and most underwent both.

Trimming pared 2 bases from V and 4 bases from J, leaving 15 bases between. This CDR3 contains 16 residues. The germline V gene has CDR1 SGHTA and CDR2 FQGNSA. Sample time point: week 23, last vaccination. A single vaccine dose contained 300 ug of mutant IDH1 20-mer peptide, and topical imiquimod was used with it. The sample consisted of PBMCs, taken from a glioma patient whose treatment included an IDH1 peptide vaccine. The genes are TRBV7-2 and TRBJ2-1, with D possibly being TRBD2 (5 bases). The source is a man aged 18 to 30 with glioma. CDR3 sequence reads: CASSLFVGALYNEQFF. CDR3 nucleotides: TGTGCCAGCAGCTTATTTGTGGGAGCCCTATACAATGAGCAGTTCTTC.